A selection of T cell receptor beta chains follows, all from one sample in a study of blood T cell repertoires in COVID-19. Assay used: immunoSEQ multiplex PCR; TCRdb lists only in-frame clones, some missing. Of tens of thousands of clones listed, roughly 88% were seen once; the top ten hold around 32%. The sequencing sample was made of peripheral blood. Receptor source: a woman over 75 with COVID-19, enrolled during active disease. The CDR3 runs from the conserved cysteine through the conserved F or W. Fields, in order: V gene, D gene, J gene, clone size, CDR3 protein, CDR3 DNA. A D gene is named only where the DNA matches it firmly. A clone size is listed for some rows: how often the clone was seen (once, few, many), or a class if it is expanded.

V: TRBV14; D: TRBD1; J: TRBJ2-1; size: .; CDR3: CASSQAHRGHNEQFF; DNA: TGTGCCAGCAGCCAAGCTCACAGGGGACACAATGAGCAGTTCTTC
V: TRBV6-2/TRBV6-3; D: .; J: TRBJ2-7; size: once; CDR3: CASSYSFGGASDEQYF; DNA: TGTGCCAGCAGTTACTCGTTCGGTGGGGCTAGCGACGAGCAGTACTTC
V: TRBV18; D: TRBD2; J: TRBJ2-1; size: .; CDR3: CASSPLGLAGVPLYNEQFF; DNA: TGTGCCAGCTCACCACTGGGACTAGCGGGAGTCCCCCTATACAATGAGCAGTTCTTC
V: TRBV7-2; D: TRBD2; J: TRBJ2-5; size: .; CDR3: CASSFSGGAGGETQYF; DNA: TGTGCCAGCAGCTTTAGCGGGGGGGCGGGTGGAGAGACCCAGTACTTC
V: TRBV7-2; D: .; J: TRBJ2-7; size: .; CDR3: CASSPHLDSYEQYF; DNA: TGTGCCAGCAGCCCACACTTAGACAGCTACGAGCAGTACTTC
V: TRBV5-1; D: .; J: TRBJ2-3; size: .; CDR3: CASSNLPGADTQYF; DNA: TGCGCCAGCAGCAACTTGCCGGGGGCAGATACGCAGTATTTT
V: TRBV7-3; D: .; J: TRBJ2-1; size: few; CDR3: CASARGLYNEQFF; DNA: TGTGCCAGCGCTAGGGGACTGTACAATGAGCAGTTCTTC
V: TRBV5-6; D: .; J: TRBJ1-2; size: .; CDR3: CASSLIRYGYTF; DNA: TGTGCCAGCAGCTTGATCCGCTATGGCTACACCTTC
V: TRBV6-5; D: .; J: TRBJ2-5; size: .; CDR3: CASSSSGLQETQYF; DNA: TGTGCCAGCAGTTCCTCGGGACTCCAAGAGACCCAGTACTTC
V: TRBV5-1; D: TRBD1; J: TRBJ1-4; size: .; CDR3: CASSQTGANEKLFF; DNA: TGCGCCAGCAGCCAGACAGGGGCTAATGAAAAACTGTTTTTT
V: TRBV19; D: .; J: TRBJ2-7; size: .; CDR3: CATSLSPYEQYF; DNA: TGTGCCACCTCCTTATCCCCCTACGAGCAGTACTTC
V: TRBV6-2/TRBV6-3; D: .; J: TRBJ2-3; size: .; CDR3: CASSRTGLRTDTQYF; DNA: TGTGCCAGCAGTCGTACAGGGTTACGCACAGATACGCAGTATTTT
V: TRBV3-1/TRBV3-2; D: .; J: TRBJ2-5; size: .; CDR3: CASSQVQQETQYF; DNA: TGTGCCAGCAGCCAAGTACAGCAAGAGACCCAGTACTTC
V: TRBV7-2; D: .; J: TRBJ1-1; size: once; CDR3: CASSLAVNLNTEAFF; DNA: TGTGCCAGCAGCTTAGCGGTAAACTTGAACACTGAAGCTTTCTTT
V: TRBV5-4; D: .; J: TRBJ2-1; size: few; CDR3: CASSLGLNNEQFF; DNA: TGTGCCAGCAGCTTGGGCCTAAACAATGAGCAGTTCTTC
V: TRBV4-1; D: TRBD1; J: TRBJ2-7; size: .; CDR3: CASSPGQGRSYEQYF; DNA: TGCGCCAGCAGCCCCGGACAGGGACGCTCCTACGAGCAGTACTTC
V: TRBV10-3; D: TRBD1; J: TRBJ1-2; size: few; CDR3: CAISGGQGASLSYGYTF; DNA: TGTGCCATCAGTGGAGGACAGGGGGCATCGTTATCTTATGGCTACACCTTC
V: TRBV10-3; D: TRBD1; J: TRBJ2-5; size: .; CDR3: CAISEPGTGPVETQYF; DNA: TGTGCCATCAGTGAGCCTGGGACAGGGCCGGTAGAGACCCAGTACTTC
V: TRBV7-6; D: TRBD2; J: TRBJ2-5; size: .; CDR3: CASSPKAGPETQYF; DNA: TGTGCCAGCAGCCCCAAAGCGGGGCCAGAGACCCAGTACTTC
V: TRBV5-1; D: TRBD1; J: TRBJ1-4; size: .; CDR3: CASSRLGQVEEYEKLFF; DNA: TGCGCCAGCAGCCGATTGGGACAGGTGGAGGAGTATGAAAAACTGTTTTTT
V: TRBV2; D: .; J: TRBJ1-1; size: .; CDR3: CATQGNGEAFF; DNA: TGTGCCACGCAGGGAAACGGTGAAGCTTTCTTT
V: TRBV12-3/TRBV12-4; D: .; J: TRBJ2-7; size: .; CDR3: CASSRKAQGVKYF; DNA: TGTGCCAGCAGTCGGAAGGCACAGGGAGTCAAGTACTTC
V: TRBV7-6; D: .; J: TRBJ2-7; size: few; CDR3: CASSLAESSYEQYF; DNA: TGTGCCAGCAGCTTAGCCGAGAGCTCCTACGAGCAGTACTTC
V: TRBV5-1; D: TRBD2; J: TRBJ2-1; size: .; CDR3: CASSLGLAAYSSYNEQFF; DNA: TGCGCCAGCAGCTTGGGACTAGCGGCCTACAGCTCCTACAATGAGCAGTTCTTC
V: TRBV19; D: TRBD1; J: TRBJ2-5; size: .; CDR3: CASSVDRGETQYF; DNA: TGTGCCAGTAGTGTGGACAGGGGAGAGACCCAGTACTTC
V: TRBV7-9; D: .; J: TRBJ1-5; size: .; CDR3: CASSLGSAQHF; DNA: TGTGCCAGCAGCCTCGGGAGTGCCCAGCATTTT
V: TRBV19; D: .; J: TRBJ2-1; size: .; CDR3: CASSEQQFYNEQFF; DNA: TGTGCCAGTAGTGAACAACAATTTTACAATGAGCAGTTCTTC
V: TRBV6-5; D: .; J: TRBJ1-1; size: .; CDR3: CASSPWGGPNTEAFF; DNA: TGTGCCAGCAGCCCCTGGGGGGGGCCGAACACTGAAGCTTTCTTT
V: TRBV12-5; D: .; J: TRBJ1-4; size: .; CDR3: CASGPTGSWGEKLFF; DNA: TGTGCTAGTGGTCCTACAGGGTCTTGGGGGGAAAAACTGTTTTTT
V: TRBV5-4; D: TRBD2; J: TRBJ2-7; size: .; CDR3: CASSFTSGNPYEQYF; DNA: TGTGCCAGCAGCTTTACTAGCGGCAACCCCTACGAGCAGTACTTC
V: TRBV6-4; D: .; J: TRBJ1-2; size: .; CDR3: CASSGGYGYTF; DNA: TGTGCCAGCAGTGGCGGGTATGGCTACACCTTC
V: TRBV6-2/TRBV6-3; D: .; J: TRBJ1-2; size: few; CDR3: CASSYGTYGYTF; DNA: TGTGCCAGCAGTTACGGGACTTATGGCTACACCTTC
V: TRBV2; D: TRBD1; J: TRBJ2-4; size: .; CDR3: CASDTGGVGNIQYF; DNA: TGTGCCAGCGATACAGGGGGCGTCGGAAACATTCAGTACTTC
V: TRBV7-8; D: .; J: TRBJ1-1; size: .; CDR3: CASSLSVLYTEAFF; DNA: TGTGCCAGCAGCTTATCTGTCCTCTACACTGAAGCTTTCTTT
V: TRBV5-1; D: TRBD1; J: TRBJ2-5; size: .; CDR3: CASSLEGAGETQYF; DNA: TGCGCCAGCAGCTTGGAGGGGGCCGGGGAGACCCAGTACTTC
V: TRBV2; D: TRBD2; J: TRBJ2-2; size: .; CDR3: CASRGLAGAGELFF; DNA: TGTGCCAGCAGGGGACTAGCGGGGGCCGGGGAGCTGTTTTTT
V: TRBV5-1; D: .; J: TRBJ1-2; size: few; CDR3: CASTKEANYGYTF; DNA: TGCGCCAGCACTAAGGAGGCTAACTATGGCTACACCTTC
V: TRBV9; D: .; J: TRBJ1-1; size: .; CDR3: CASSVGAHNTEAFF; DNA: TGTGCCAGCAGCGTAGGGGCCCATAACACTGAAGCTTTCTTT
V: TRBV28; D: .; J: TRBJ1-5; size: few; CDR3: CASSFRVEPQHF; DNA: TGTGCCAGCAGTTTCCGCGTTGAGCCCCAGCATTTT
V: TRBV6-6; D: TRBD1; J: TRBJ2-1; size: .; CDR3: CASTPDREWQFF; DNA: TGTGCCAGCACCCCGGACAGGGAATGGCAGTTCTTC
V: TRBV4-3; D: .; J: TRBJ1-2; size: .; CDR3: CASSQDPGADLGGYTF; DNA: TGCGCCAGCAGCCAAGATCCTGGGGCGGACCTAGGTGGCTACACCTTC
V: TRBV5-6; D: .; J: TRBJ2-2; size: .; CDR3: CASSSQTNTGELFF; DNA: TGTGCCAGCAGCTCACAGACAAACACCGGGGAGCTGTTTTTT
V: TRBV4-1; D: TRBD1; J: TRBJ1-2; size: .; CDR3: CASTAKRLWDRNTSRAGYTF; DNA: TGCGCCAGCACCGCCAAGAGGCTGTGGGACAGGAATACCTCAAGGGCAGGCTACACCTTC
V: TRBV5-1; D: TRBD2; J: TRBJ2-2; size: .; CDR3: CASSQTSGRAGTGELFF; DNA: TGCGCCAGCAGCCAGACTAGCGGGAGGGCCGGGACCGGGGAGCTGTTTTTT
V: TRBV18; D: TRBD2; J: TRBJ2-2; size: .; CDR3: CASSSVAGANTGELFF; DNA: TGTGCCAGCTCGTCCGTAGCGGGAGCGAACACCGGGGAGCTGTTTTTT
V: TRBV5-4; D: TRBD2; J: TRBJ2-1; size: .; CDR3: CASSLTSGGPNEQFF; DNA: TGTGCCAGCAGCCTGACTAGCGGGGGCCCCAATGAGCAGTTCTTC
V: TRBV7-2; D: TRBD2; J: TRBJ2-3; size: .; CDR3: CASSPRWGTSGRGTDTQYF; DNA: TGTGCCAGCAGCCCAAGGTGGGGGACTAGCGGGAGAGGAACAGATACGCAGTATTTT
V: TRBV18; D: TRBD1; J: TRBJ1-1; size: .; CDR3: CASSSTGRQGEGTEAFF; DNA: TGTGCCAGCTCATCAACCGGGAGACAGGGTGAGGGCACTGAAGCTTTCTTT
V: TRBV3-1/TRBV3-2; D: TRBD1; J: TRBJ2-3; size: .; CDR3: CASSQEGQGGDTQYF; DNA: TGTGCCAGCAGCCAAGAGGGACAGGGAGGAGATACGCAGTATTTT
V: TRBV5-4; D: TRBD2; J: TRBJ2-3; size: .; CDR3: CASSFKRGDRTDTQYF; DNA: TGTGCCAGCAGCTTTAAGCGGGGGGACCGCACAGATACGCAGTATTTT
V: TRBV6-5; D: .; J: TRBJ2-7; size: .; CDR3: CASSRGTLGTYEQYF; DNA: TGTGCCAGCAGTCGAGGCACACTAGGGACCTACGAGCAGTACTTC
V: TRBV19; D: TRBD1; J: TRBJ1-5; size: .; CDR3: CASSNRGNQPQHF; DNA: TGTGCCAGTAGTAACAGGGGTAACCAGCCCCAGCATTTT